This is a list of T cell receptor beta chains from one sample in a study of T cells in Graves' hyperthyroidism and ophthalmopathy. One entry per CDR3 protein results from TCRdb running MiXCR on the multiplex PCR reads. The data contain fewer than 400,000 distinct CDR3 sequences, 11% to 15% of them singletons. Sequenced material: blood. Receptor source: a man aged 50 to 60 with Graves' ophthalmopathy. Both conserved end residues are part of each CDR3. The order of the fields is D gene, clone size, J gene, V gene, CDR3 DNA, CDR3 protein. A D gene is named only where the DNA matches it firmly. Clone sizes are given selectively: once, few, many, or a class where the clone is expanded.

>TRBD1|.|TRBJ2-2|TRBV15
TGTGCCACCAGCATCGGGACAGGGGGCTTCGGGGAGCTGTTTTTT
CATSIGTGGFGELFF
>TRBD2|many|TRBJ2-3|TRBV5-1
TGCGCCAGCAGCTTGGGCGCGGGAGAGCGCACAGATACGCAGTATTTT
CASSLGAGERTDTQYF
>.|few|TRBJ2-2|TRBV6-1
TGTGCCAGCAGACAGAATGCTCCGGTACGAGCGAACACCGGGGAGCTGTTTTTT
CASRQNAPVRANTGELFF
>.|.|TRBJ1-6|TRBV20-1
TGCAGTGCTAGAGTCCCGAGGGGTAATTCACCCCTCCACTTT
CSARVPRGNSPLHF
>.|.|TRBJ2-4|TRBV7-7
TGTGCTAGCAGCTTAAATCAGGGAAACATTCAGTACTTC
CASSLNQGNIQYF
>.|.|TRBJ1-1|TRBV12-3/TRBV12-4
TGTGCCAGCAGTTTCACGGGGAACACTGAAGCTTTCTTT
CASSFTGNTEAFF
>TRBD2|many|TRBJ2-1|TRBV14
TGTGCCAGCAGCCAAGGTAGCGGGAGGGCCGGGTACAATGAGCAGTTCTTC
CASSQGSGRAGYNEQFF
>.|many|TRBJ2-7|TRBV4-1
TGCGCCAGCAGCCAAGGGAAGCCTACCTACGAGCAGTACTTC
CASSQGKPTYEQYF
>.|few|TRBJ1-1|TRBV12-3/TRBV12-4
TGTGCCAGCAGCGGGGGGTCCGGGGTAGACACTGAAGCTTTCTTT
CASSGGSGVDTEAFF
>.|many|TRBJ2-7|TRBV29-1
TGCAGCGGCCGAGCTCGAGGGAGTCCTGACGAGCAGTACTTC
CSGRARGSPDEQYF
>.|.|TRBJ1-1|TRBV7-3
TGTTCCAGCAGCTCCGGGGACATTGGGACTGAAGCTTTCTTT
CSSSSGDIGTEAFF
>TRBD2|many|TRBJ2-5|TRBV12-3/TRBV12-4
TGTGCCAGCAGATACGCGGGACTAGCCGGGGAGACCCAGTACTTC
CASRYAGLAGETQYF
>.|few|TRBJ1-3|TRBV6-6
TGTGCCAGCAGTTACTCGTGGGGGCAGAGCTCTGGAAACACCATATATTTT
CASSYSWGQSSGNTIYF
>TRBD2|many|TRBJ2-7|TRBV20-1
TGCAGCGTAAGGACTAGCGGGAGTGGATACGAGCAGTACTTC
CSVRTSGSGYEQYF
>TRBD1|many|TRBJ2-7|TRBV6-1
TGTGCCAGCAGTCGCTTAGGGGGCGGGTACGAGCAGTACTTC
CASSRLGGGYEQYF
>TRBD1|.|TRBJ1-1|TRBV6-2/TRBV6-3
TGTGCCAGCAGTTACTCGGAAGGGACAGGGAAGTTTCAGAACACTGAAGCTTTCTTT
CASSYSEGTGKFQNTEAFF
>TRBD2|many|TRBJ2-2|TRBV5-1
TGCGCCAGCAGCTTGGTCGCGGGAGAGGTCGGGGAGCTGTTTTTT
CASSLVAGEVGELFF
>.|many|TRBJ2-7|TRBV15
TGTGCCACCAGCGGAGCCGGAACCTACGAGCAGTACTTC
CATSGAGTYEQYF
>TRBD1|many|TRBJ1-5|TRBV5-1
TGCGCCAGCAGCCCGGACAGGGGAAGCAATCAGCCCCAGCATTTT
CASSPDRGSNQPQHF
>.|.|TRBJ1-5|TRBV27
TGTGCCAGCAGCTGGAGCACCAATCAGCCCCAGCATTTT
CASSWSTNQPQHF
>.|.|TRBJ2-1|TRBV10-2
TGCGCCAGCAGTCGAACAGGGTACAATGGTGAGCAGTTCTTC
CASSRTGYNGEQFF
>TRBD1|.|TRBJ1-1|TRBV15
TGTGCCACCAGCAGACCGACAGGGATGAACACTGAAGCTTTCTTT
CATSRPTGMNTEAFF
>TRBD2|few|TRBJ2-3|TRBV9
TGTGCCAGCAGCGCCCAAATAGCGGGAGACGGCCCAGATACGCAGTATTTT
CASSAQIAGDGPDTQYF
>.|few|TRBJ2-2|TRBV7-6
TGTGCCAGCAGCCCCATGACAGGCCTCAACACCGGGGAGCTGTTTTTT
CASSPMTGLNTGELFF
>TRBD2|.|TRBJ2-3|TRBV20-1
TGCAGTGCCGGGACTAGCGGGAGGGCCTCAGATACGCAGTATTTT
CSAGTSGRASDTQYF
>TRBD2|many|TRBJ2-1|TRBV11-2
TGTGCCAGCAGCTTAGTTGGAGCGGGATTAGGTAATGAGCAGTTCTTC
CASSLVGAGLGNEQFF
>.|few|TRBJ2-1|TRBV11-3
TGTGCCAGCAGCTATCGACACCTCGGTGGGAATGAGCAGTTCTTC
CASSYRHLGGNEQFF
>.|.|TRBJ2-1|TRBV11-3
TGTGCCAGCAGCTTACAGGGGCAGGTCTACAATGAGCAGTTCTTC
CASSLQGQVYNEQFF
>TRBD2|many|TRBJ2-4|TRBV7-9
TGTGCCAGCAGCTTAGGAGCGGGAGTTAACAAAAACATTCAGTACTTC
CASSLGAGVNKNIQYF
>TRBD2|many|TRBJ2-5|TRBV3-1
TGTGCCAGCAGCCAAGCTAGCGGGGGCCAAGAGACCCAGTACTTC
CASSQASGGQETQYF
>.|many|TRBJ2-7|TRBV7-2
TGTGCCAGCAGCGTAGGGACCGCCTCGGGGTACGAGCAGTACTTC
CASSVGTASGYEQYF
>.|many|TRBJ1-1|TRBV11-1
TGTGCCAGCAGCTTGGTGTACACTGAAGCTTTCTTT
CASSLVYTEAFF
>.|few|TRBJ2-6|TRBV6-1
TGTGCCAGCAGTGAAGGGTCCGGGTCGGGTGGGGCCAACGTCCTGACTTTC
CASSEGSGSGGANVLTF